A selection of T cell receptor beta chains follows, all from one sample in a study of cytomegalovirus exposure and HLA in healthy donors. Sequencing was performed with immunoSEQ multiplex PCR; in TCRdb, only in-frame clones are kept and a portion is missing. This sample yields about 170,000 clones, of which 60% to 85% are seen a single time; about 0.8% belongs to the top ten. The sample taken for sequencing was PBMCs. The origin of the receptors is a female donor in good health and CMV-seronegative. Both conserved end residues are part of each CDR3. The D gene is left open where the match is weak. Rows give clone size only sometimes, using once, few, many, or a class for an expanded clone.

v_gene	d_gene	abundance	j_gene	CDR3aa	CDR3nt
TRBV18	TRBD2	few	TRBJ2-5	CASSPRSPSSGLAGVEETQYF	TGTGCCAGCTCACCAAGGTCACCCTCGAGCGGACTAGCGGGAGTGGAAGAGACCCAGTACTTC
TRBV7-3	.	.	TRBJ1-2	CASSLHAGDYGYTF	TGTGCCAGCAGCTTACACGCGGGGGACTATGGCTACACCTTC
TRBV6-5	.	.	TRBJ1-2	CASSYRGYGYTF	TGTGCCAGCAGTTACAGAGGGTATGGCTACACCTTC
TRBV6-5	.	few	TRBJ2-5	CASSYPSSSSETQYF	TGTGCCAGCAGTTACCCATCATCTAGCAGCGAGACCCAGTACTTC
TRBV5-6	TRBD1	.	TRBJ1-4	CASSYRGLEEKLFF	TGTGCCAGCAGTTATAGGGGGCTAGAAGAAAAACTGTTTTTT
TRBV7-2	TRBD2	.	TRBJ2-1	CASSLVLLAGGNEQFF	TGTGCCAGCAGCTTAGTGTTACTAGCGGGGGGGAATGAGCAGTTCTTC
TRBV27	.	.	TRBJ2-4	CASSSAQTAKNSQYF	TGTGCCAGCAGTTCGGCACAAACTGCCAAAAACAGTCAGTACTTC
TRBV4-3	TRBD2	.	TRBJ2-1	CASSPRTSGNVREQFF	TGCGCCAGCAGCCCACGGACTAGCGGGAATGTCCGCGAGCAGTTCTTC
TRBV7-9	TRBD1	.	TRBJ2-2	CASSEFRDRGSGELFF	TGTGCCAGCAGCGAGTTCCGGGACAGAGGTTCCGGGGAGCTGTTTTTT
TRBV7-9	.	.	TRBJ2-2	CASRAAVASGELFF	TGTGCCAGCAGGGCGGCTGTGGCGTCCGGGGAGCTGTTTTTT
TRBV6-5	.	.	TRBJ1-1	CASRRRDWNTEAFF	TGTGCCAGCAGACGCCGGGACTGGAACACTGAAGCTTTCTTT
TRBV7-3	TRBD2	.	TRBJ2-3	CASSPHGGAPDTQYF	TGTGCCAGCAGTCCTCACGGGGGGGCCCCGGATACGCAGTATTTT
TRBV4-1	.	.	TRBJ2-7	CASSQGGKGTEQYF	TGCGCCAGCAGCCAGGGAGGAAAAGGGACCGAGCAGTACTTC
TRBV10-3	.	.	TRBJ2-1	CAIRAREGGLNEQFF	TGTGCCATCAGGGCCAGGGAGGGGGGCCTGAATGAGCAGTTCTTC
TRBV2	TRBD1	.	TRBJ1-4	CASRGGDEKLFF	TGTGCCAGCAGAGGGGGCGATGAAAAACTGTTTTTT
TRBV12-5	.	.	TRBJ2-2	CASGLVSGNTGELFF	TGTGCTAGTGGTTTGGTATCAGGGAACACCGGGGAGCTGTTTTTT
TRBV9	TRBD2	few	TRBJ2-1	CASSMTSGGNYNEQFF	TGTGCCAGCAGCATGACTAGCGGGGGAAACTACAATGAGCAGTTCTTC
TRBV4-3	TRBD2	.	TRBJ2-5	CASSQLAGEVGETQYF	TGCGCCAGCAGCCAATTAGCGGGGGAGGTTGGAGAGACCCAGTACTTC
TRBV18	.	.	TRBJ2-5	CASSGRTGKETQYF	TGTGCCAGCTCGGGAAGGACGGGGAAGGAGACCCAGTACTTC
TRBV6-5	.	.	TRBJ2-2	CASSFRRTAGELFF	TGTGCCAGCAGTTTCCGGAGAACTGCCGGGGAGCTGTTTTTT
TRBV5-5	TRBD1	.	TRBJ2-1	CASSRLSLRDRGNEQFF	TGTGCCAGCAGCCGACTTTCACTCCGGGACAGGGGGAATGAGCAGTTCTTC
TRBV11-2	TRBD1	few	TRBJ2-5	CASSLRGRGETQYF	TGTGCCAGCAGCCTCAGGGGGCGCGGAGAGACCCAGTACTTC
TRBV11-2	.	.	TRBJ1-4	CASSPGARGEKLFF	TGTGCCAGCAGCCCAGGGGCGCGAGGTGAAAAACTGTTTTTT
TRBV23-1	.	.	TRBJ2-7	CASSHIYRVYEQYF	TGCGCCAGCAGTCATATTTACAGGGTCTACGAGCAGTACTTC
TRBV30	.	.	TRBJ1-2	CAWSVQGSYGYTF	TGTGCCTGGAGCGTACAGGGCTCCTATGGCTACACCTTC
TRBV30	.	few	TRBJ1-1	CAWSPGQGNTEAFF	TGTGCCTGGAGTCCGGGACAAGGGAACACTGAAGCTTTCTTT
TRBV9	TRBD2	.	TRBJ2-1	CASSVDPAGGGEQFF	TGTGCCAGCAGCGTAGATCCAGCGGGAGGGGGTGAGCAGTTCTTC
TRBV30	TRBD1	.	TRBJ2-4	CAWSVGQGVEGSKNIQYF	TGTGCCTGGAGTGTGGGACAGGGGGTCGAGGGATCCAAAAACATTCAGTACTTC
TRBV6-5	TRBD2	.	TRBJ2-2	CASSSRESGELFF	TGTGCCAGCAGTTCGCGGGAGTCCGGGGAGCTGTTTTTT
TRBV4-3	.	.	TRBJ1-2	CASSHAPSTRSYTF	TGCGCCAGCAGCCATGCGCCTTCGACAAGAAGCTACACCTTC
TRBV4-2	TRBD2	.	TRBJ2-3	CASSLGGGRAVGTQYF	TGTGCCAGCAGCCTCGGCGGCGGGAGGGCCGTAGGTACGCAGTATTTT
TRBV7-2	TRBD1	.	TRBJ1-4	CASSGDRINEKLFF	TGTGCCAGCAGCGGGGACAGAATAAATGAAAAACTGTTTTTT
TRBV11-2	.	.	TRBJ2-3	CASSLVGRGLTDTQYF	TGTGCCAGCAGCTTAGTGGGGAGGGGGTTAACAGATACGCAGTATTTT
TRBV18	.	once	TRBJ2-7	CASSPIDNNYEQYF	TGTGCCAGCTCACCAATAGACAATAACTACGAGCAGTACTTC
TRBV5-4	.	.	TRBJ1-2	CASSNSAGVALNYGYTF	TGTGCCAGCAGCAATTCGGCAGGGGTAGCTCTTAACTATGGCTACACCTTC
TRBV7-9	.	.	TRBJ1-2	CASSNGDYGYTF	TGTGCCAGCAGTAATGGAGACTATGGCTACACCTTC
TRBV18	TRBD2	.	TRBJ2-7	CASSPPVAGGPKYEQYF	TGTGCCAGCTCACCACCTGTGGCGGGAGGGCCTAAATACGAGCAGTACTTC
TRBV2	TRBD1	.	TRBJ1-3	CASRGQISGNTIYF	TGTGCCAGCAGGGGACAGATCTCTGGAAACACCATATATTTT
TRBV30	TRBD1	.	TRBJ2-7	CAYRGNSYEQYF	TGTGCCTACAGGGGAAACTCCTACGAGCAGTACTTC
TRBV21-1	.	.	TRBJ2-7	CASSAVAGEWYEQYF	TGTGCCAGCAGCGCCGTAGCGGGAGAGTGGTACGAGCAGTACTTC
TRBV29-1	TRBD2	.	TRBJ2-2	CSTSAGLAGAGELFF	TGCAGCACCTCGGCGGGACTAGCGGGTGCCGGGGAGCTGTTTTTT
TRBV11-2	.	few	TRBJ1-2	CASSLVNLPGPTGGYTF	TGTGCCAGCAGCTTAGTAAACCTACCGGGCCCTACGGGGGGCTACACCTTC
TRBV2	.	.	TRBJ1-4	CASSEALPTGELFF	TGTGCCAGCAGTGAAGCGCTTCCGACAGGTGAACTGTTTTTT
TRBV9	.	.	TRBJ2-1	CASSVAGVNEQFF	TGTGCCAGCAGCGTAGCAGGGGTAAATGAGCAGTTCTTC
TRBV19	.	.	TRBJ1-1	CATQDGGNTEAFF	TGTGCCACCCAGGATGGGGGCAACACTGAAGCTTTCTTT
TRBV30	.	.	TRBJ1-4	CAWTPDISNEKLFF	TGTGCCTGGACCCCGGACATAAGTAATGAAAAACTGTTTTTT
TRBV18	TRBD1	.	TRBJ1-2	CASSPVRNTGGGSDGYTF	TGTGCCAGCTCACCCGTGCGAAATACAGGGGGCGGCAGCGATGGCTACACCTTC
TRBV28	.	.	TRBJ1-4	CATETGEKLFF	TGTGCCACCGAAACGGGTGAAAAACTGTTTTTT
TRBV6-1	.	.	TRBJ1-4	CASSVTTDFNEKLFF	TGTGCCAGCAGTGTAACGACAGACTTTAATGAAAAACTGTTTTTT
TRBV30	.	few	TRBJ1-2	CAWSAVGGYTF	TGTGCCTGGAGTGCGGTCGGTGGCTACACCTTC
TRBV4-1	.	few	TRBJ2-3	CASSRRASTDTQYF	TGCGCCAGCAGCCGCAGGGCCAGCACAGATACGCAGTATTTT
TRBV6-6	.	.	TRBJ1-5	CASSYSEGVPPQHF	TGTGCCAGCAGTTACTCGGAGGGCGTTCCCCCCCAGCATTTT
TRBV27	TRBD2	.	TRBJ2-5	CASSFASGGAGETQYF	TGTGCCAGCAGTTTCGCTAGCGGGGGGGCCGGAGAGACCCAGTACTTC
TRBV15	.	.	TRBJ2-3	CATSRDRVRGGRDTQYF	TGTGCCACCAGCAGAGATAGGGTCAGGGGCGGACGGGATACGCAGTATTTT
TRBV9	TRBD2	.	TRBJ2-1	CASTLGLAGGQTNNEQFF	TGTGCCAGCACCCTAGGACTAGCGGGGGGGCAGACGAACAATGAGCAGTTCTTC